A single sample is the source of the 30 T cell receptor beta chains below, sequenced in a study of identical twins. TCRdb re-called the 5' RACE reads with MiXCR, one entry per CDR3 protein. Of 1,800,000 or so distinct CDR3 sequences listed, under 35% are singletons. Sequenced: cord blood. These receptors all come from a newborn girl in good health.

The chain uses TRBV20-1 and TRBJ2-7, with 8 bases identical to TRBD1. The length of the CDR3 is 16 residues. Trimming took 3 bases from V and 7 from J; bases not matched to a gene: 17. Looked up from germline, CDR1 is DFQATT and CDR2 is SNEGSKA (reference sequence). The DNA of the CDR3 is TGCAGTGCTAGTGTTGGACAGGGTGCCTCCCTGGATGAGCAGTACTTC. Residues: CSASVGQGASLDEQYF.

This clonotype was picked up a small number of times. The rearrangement uses TRBV9 and TRBJ2-3; 7 bases agree with TRBD2. The CDR3 is 16 amino acids. The ends lost 3 bases at V and 1 base at J; junction bases unmatched: 8. Germline CDR1 SGDLS, CDR2 YYNGEE. In nucleotides, the CDR3 is TGTGCCAGCAGCGGGGAGGCTGGACTAGGCACAGATACGCAGTATTTT. Residues: CASSGEAGLGTDTQYF.

This sequence joins TRBV5-1 and TRBJ2-1; 7 bases line up with TRBD1. Per the germline V gene, CDR1 is SGHRS and CDR2 is YFSETQ. The CDR3 is 16 amino acids. Trimming cost V 4 bases and J 0 bases; bases outside gene matches: 7. CDR3 coding DNA: TGCGCCAGCAGCCTTACGACAGGGAGCTCCTACAATGAGCAGTTCTTC. Protein sequence: CASSLTTGSSYNEQFF.

This clonotype has a handful of counts. This chain links TRBV3-1 with TRBJ2-7; no reliable D call. This CDR3 has 13 residues. Germline values: CDR1 LGHDT, CDR2 YNNKEL (reference sequence). V lost 1 base and J lost 3, with 7 bases in between. The CDR3 spells CASSQVQYYEQYF. CDR3 sequence (DNA): TGTGCCAGCAGCCAAGTGCAGTACTACGAGCAGTACTTC.

The chain uses TRBV10-3 and TRBJ1-1, with 8 bases identical to TRBD1. This CDR3 has 14 residues. V lost 5 bases and J lost 1; bases outside the gene matches: 3. Germline lookup yields CDR1 ENHRY and CDR2 SYGVKD. The CDR3 is CAISNGQGNTEAFF. The CDR3 DNA follows: TGTGCCATCAGTAATGGACAGGGGAACACTGAAGCTTTCTTT.

Only a few counts were recorded for this clonotype. This rearrangement joins TRBV9 to TRBJ2-1, with 8 bases aligning to TRBD2. Germline-derived CDR1 and CDR2 are SGDLS and YYNGEE. The CDR3 runs to 15 residues. The V gene end was trimmed by 0 bases and the J gene end by 7 bases; junction bases not matched to a gene: 6. For the CDR3, the DNA is TGTGCCAGCAGCGTAGGAGCGGGGGCGTGGAATGAGCAGTTCTTC. Its translation: CASSVGAGAWNEQFF. Variable domain in full (rest from reference TRBV9 and TRBJ2-1): DSGVTQTPKHLITATGQRVTLRCSPRSGDLSVYWYQQSLDQGLQFLIQYYNGEERAKGNILERFSAQQFPDLHSELNLSSLELGDSALYFCASSVGAGAWNEQFFGPGTRLTVL.

J is TRBJ2-2 and V is TRBV6-6, with TRBD2 identical over 10 bases. CDR1 is MNHNY and CDR2 is SVGAGI in the germline V gene (reference sequence). The CDR3 sequence is 16 residues long. With V trimmed by 5 bases and J by 7 bases, 10 bases remained unmatched. CDR3 protein: CASSSSSGSSVGELFF. CDR3 nucleotide sequence: TGTGCCAGCAGTAGCTCTAGCGGGAGTTCGGTCGGGGAGCTGTTTTTT.

This clonotype was found a few times. The V and J genes are TRBV20-1 and TRBJ1-2; D gene ambiguous. CDR3 length: 15 residues. Germline V CDR1 and CDR2: DFQATT, SNEGSKA (reference sequence). The V gene lost 0 bases and the J gene lost 2 bases, with 13 bases spanning the gap. CDR3 DNA: TGCAGTGCTAGAGATCGTCGGAACCCCAACTATGGCTACACCTTC. As protein: CSARDRRNPNYGYTF.

The V gene is TRBV25-1, the J gene TRBJ2-3; D may be TRBD1 (5 bases). Germline-derived CDR1 and CDR2 are MGHDK and SYGVNS. Trimming took off 7 bases at V and 1 base at J, with 15 bases between the two ends. The CDR3 is 15 amino acids. CDR3 loop: CASTELGVGTDTQYF. The CDR3 bases are TGTGCCAGCACCGAGTTAGGGGTCGGCACAGATACGCAGTATTTT.

This clonotype was seen a handful of times. The chain uses TRBV4-1 and TRBJ2-1, with D possibly TRBD1 on 6 matching bases. Germline V gene sequence: CDR1 MGHRA, CDR2 YSYEKL. V was cut by 3 bases and J by 5 bases, with 17 bases left in between. The CDR3 consists of 16 residues. CDR3 sequence (DNA): TGCGCCAGCAGCCAGTCCGGGACATTTACCCACAATGAGCAGTTCTTC. Translating gives CASSQSGTFTHNEQFF.

This clonotype was detected only a few times. The chain recombines TRBV12-3 or TRBV12-4 with TRBJ1-3; no definite D call. The CDR3 covers 12 residues. Trimming removed 6 bases at V and 3 bases at J, with 6 bases between. The CDR3 reads CASRSDGNTIYF. DNA for the CDR3: TGTGCCAGCAGAAGTGATGGAAACACCATATATTTT.

Only a few counts were recorded for this clonotype. The V call is TRBV5-1, the J call TRBJ2-7; D remains ambiguous. Germline lookup yields CDR1 SGHRS and CDR2 YFSETQ. Trimming removed 5 bases from V and 3 bases from J, with 12 bases in between. The CDR3 loop spans 13 amino acids. In DNA, the CDR3 is TGCGCCAGCAGACCAGCTGCTCTCTACGAGCAGTACTTC. Amino acid sequence: CASRPAALYEQYF.

For the CDR3, the DNA is TGCAGTGCCTACAGGGCGAACACCGGGGAGCTGTTTTTT. Its translation: CSAYRANTGELFF. V usage is TRBV20-1 and J usage is TRBJ2-2; tentative D call: TRBD1 (6 bases). Trimming cost V 6 bases and J 0 bases, with 8 bases left between them. The CDR3 spans 13 residues. CDR1 DFQATT and CDR2 SNEGSKA come from the germline V gene (reference sequence).

This clonotype showed up just a few times. The chain joins TRBV27 to TRBJ2-7; no reliable D call. This CDR3 has 14 amino acids. V was clipped by 1 base and J by 3 bases, with 10 bases between them. Germline loops: CDR1 MNHEY, CDR2 SMNVEV (reference sequence). The CDR3 reads CASSLYPPSYEQYF. CDR3 DNA: TGTGCCAGCAGTTTATACCCGCCCAGCTACGAGCAGTACTTC.

This clonotype was detected once. The chain is built from TRBV28 and TRBJ2-7; no clear D gene. V was cut by 6 bases and J by 6 bases, with 15 bases left in between. Germline lookup yields CDR1 MDHEN and CDR2 SYDVKM. The CDR3 runs to 13 residues. The CDR3 DNA sequence: TGTGCCAGCAGCCGAGCGCCTATGCCCGAGCAGTACTTC. Amino acid sequence: CASSRAPMPEQYF.

The rearrangement links TRBV12-3 or TRBV12-4 to TRBJ1-5, with 7 positions matching TRBD1. This CDR3 is 16 amino acids long. V was clipped by 3 bases and J by 0 bases; unmatched bases: 5. For the CDR3, the DNA is TGTGCCAGCAGTTTGTACAGGGGCAATAGCAATCAGCCCCAGCATTTT. This gives the protein CASSLYRGNSNQPQHF.

This clonotype was seen once. A read error is possible here, since a much larger clone lies one base away. The gene calls are TRBV13 and TRBJ2-1; maybe TRBD2 (6 bases). The CDR3 extends over 15 amino acids. Germline V gene lookup returns CDR1 PRHDT and CDR2 FYEKMQ (reference sequence). V dropped 7 bases and J dropped 0 bases, with 13 bases sitting between them. The CDR3, as DNA: TGTGCCAGCACCCCTAGCGAGAGCTCCTACAATGAGCAGTTCTTC. Translation gives CASTPSESSYNEQFF.

CDR3 nucleotide sequence: TGCAGTGCTAGAAGTCCCACCGGGACCGCTAGCGGCTACACCTTC. As protein: CSARSPTGTASGYTF. The chain uses TRBV20-1 and TRBJ1-2; tentative D call: TRBD1 (5 bases). Germline V gene sequence: CDR1 DFQATT, CDR2 SNEGSKA (reference sequence). The ends were cut back, 2 bases at V and 8 bases at J, with 21 bases in the middle. The CDR3 loop spans 15 amino acids.

CDR3 nucleotide sequence: TGTGCCAGCAGTTTCCGCCGGTTTGGGTATGGCTACACCTTC. This encodes CASSFRRFGYGYTF. The chain is built from TRBV12-3 or TRBV12-4 and TRBJ1-2; no clear D gene. V was shortened by 3 bases and J by 5 bases, with 13 bases between the two germline ends. The CDR3 contains 14 residues.

This clonotype was counted ten times or more. The rearrangement joins TRBV3-1 to TRBJ2-1, with TRBD2 matching 9 bases. The ends lost 6 bases at V and 2 bases at J; junction bases unmatched: 2. CDR3 size: 14 residues. The germline V gene has CDR1 LGHDT and CDR2 YNNKEL (reference sequence). Here the CDR3 reads CASSQRGAYNEQFF. DNA for the CDR3: TGTGCCAGCAGTCAGCGGGGGGCCTACAATGAGCAGTTCTTC.

This clonotype was counted between two and nine times. The rearrangement joins TRBV6-5 to TRBJ1-1, with D unclear. The CDR3 has 14 amino acids. Between the trimmed V and J ends, which lost 6 bases and 4 bases, there was a span of 15 bases. Germline V gene data show CDR1 as MNHEY and CDR2 as SVGAGI. CDR3 region: CASRRRQETTEAFF. DNA of the CDR3: TGTGCCAGCAGACGCCGGCAGGAGACCACTGAAGCTTTCTTT.

CDR3 amino acids: CASSYSIRSSTDTQYF. Written as DNA, the CDR3 is TGTGCCAGCAGTTACTCGATTCGGTCATCCACAGATACGCAGTATTTT. V gene TRBV6-5 combines with J gene TRBJ2-3; no clear D. Germline V gene lookup returns CDR1 MNHEY and CDR2 SVGAGI. V lost 0 bases, J lost 2 bases, and 12 bases lay in between. The CDR3 extends over 16 amino acids.

The CDR3 sequence is CASTQGTVTDTQYF. DNA for the CDR3: TGTGCCAGCACCCAAGGGACAGTCACAGATACGCAGTATTTT. V gene TRBV28 combines with J gene TRBJ2-3; 7 bases are a match to TRBD1. The CDR3 is 14 amino acids. CDR1 is MDHEN and CDR2 is SYDVKM in the germline V gene. The ends lost 7 bases at V and 2 bases at J; junction bases unmatched: 6. Together with reference TRBV28 and TRBJ2-3, the CDR3 gives the full variable domain: DVKVTQSSRYLVKRTGEKVFLECVQDMDHENMFWYRQDPGLGLRLIYFSYDVKMKEKGDIPEGYSVSREKKERFSLILESASTNQTSMYLCASTQGTVTDTQYFGPGTRLTVL.

This clonotype occurred a few times. CDR3 loop: CASTPDNTDTQYF. The CDR3, as DNA: TGTGCCAGCACCCCCGACAACACAGATACGCAGTATTTT. The chain links TRBV12-3 or TRBV12-4 to TRBJ2-3; no definite D call. V was clipped by 7 bases and J by 2 bases, with 10 bases between them. The CDR3 spans 13 residues.

The chain uses TRBV7-2 and TRBJ2-6; no reliable D call. CDR1 SGHTA and CDR2 FQGNSA come from the germline V gene. Trimming took 0 bases from V and 3 from J, leaving 6 bases between them. This CDR3 is built from 15 residues. CDR3 coding DNA: TGTGCCAGCAGCTTAGCGCAGGTTGGGGCCAACGTCCTGACTTTC. It translates to CASSLAQVGANVLTF.

This clonotype has more than one count but fewer than ten. The V and J genes are TRBV7-9 and TRBJ2-3; D is ambiguous. CDR3 size: 14 residues. The V and J ends lost 2 bases and 2 bases respectively, with 8 bases between them. The germline CDR1 and CDR2 sequences are SEHNR and FQNEAQ (reference sequence). The CDR3, as DNA: TGTGCCAGCAGCTTAACGGCGGACACAGATACGCAGTATTTT. It yields the protein CASSLTADTDTQYF.

This chain uses TRBV29-1 with TRBJ1-1; possibly TRBD1 for D (5 bases). Germline values: CDR1 SQVTM, CDR2 ANQGSEA. V was shortened by 1 base and J by 5 bases, with 11 bases between the two germline ends. This CDR3 contains 13 residues. DNA of the CDR3: TGCAGCGTTGAAGCGGGGCGAGGGACTGAAGCTTTCTTT. Residues: CSVEAGRGTEAFF.

This clonotype has only a few counts. The chain carries TRBV7-2 and TRBJ1-2, with D possibly TRBD1 on 5 matching bases. The germline V and J ends were trimmed by 8 bases and 7 bases, with 11 bases remaining between them. CDR3 length equals 11 residues. Germline-derived CDR1 and CDR2 are SGHTA and FQGNSA. CDR3 nucleotides: TGTGCCAGCTTCAAGAGGGGTGGCTACACCTTC. This gives the protein CASFKRGGYTF.

Of note for this clonotype: This sequence may be a read error, since a much larger clone differs from it by one base. The chain joins TRBV14 to TRBJ2-1, with unresolved D. The DNA end lines up better with TRBJ2-7; the J call may be wrong. Germline V gives CDR1 SGHDN, CDR2 FVKESK. The CDR3 contains 16 residues. CDR3 sequence: CASSQGFPAVYNEQYF. CDR3 nucleotide sequence: TGTGCCAGCAGCCAAGGGTTCCCAGCCGTCTACAATGAGCAGTACTTC.

This sequence joins TRBV7-9 and TRBJ1-6, with TRBD1 identical over 7 bases. The CDR3 is made up of 14 amino acids. V dropped 6 bases and J dropped 4; count of bases not matched to a gene: 3. CDR1 and CDR2 (germline): SEHNR, FQNEAQ (reference sequence). CDR3 coding DNA: TGTGCCAGCAGACGACAGGGTTATAATTCACCCCTCCACTTT. As protein: CASRRQGYNSPLHF.